The 32 T cell receptor beta chains below come from one sample, sequenced in a study of CD8 T cells in Susac syndrome (dated by TCRdb to 2018 to 2020). Libraries were constructed by the immunoSEQ multiplex PCR assay. RNA was extracted using the RNeasy kit, and about 0.45 to 1 microgram was reverse transcribed with random hexamers. TCRdb reworked the public reads: Q25 trimming with fastp, MiXCR clone assembly, productive beta chains retained. Identical CDR3 proteins give one entry, which carries the most common genes and DNA. The sample contains about 200,000 distinct CDR3 sequences, 85% to 95% of them found a single time. Together, the top ten hold 0.1% of the sample. The sample comprised CD4+ T cells from PBMCs. The receptors were gathered from a human donor in good health.

The V and J genes are TRBV20-1 and TRBJ1-4, with D unresolved. The CDR3 is 12 residues long. V was clipped by 2 bases and J by 8 bases, with 9 bases between them. Germline CDR1 and CDR2: DFQATT and SNEGSKA (reference sequence). The CDR3 bases are TGCAGTGCTAGAAGCCAGAGGGAAAAACTGTTTTTT. Translating gives CSARSQREKLFF.

This clonotype has just one count. The V call is TRBV9, the J call TRBJ2-1; TRBD2 aligns across 8 bases. Germline trimming cut 4 bases from V and 9 bases from J; bases unmatched to any gene: 12. Germline values: CDR1 SGDLS, CDR2 YYNGEE. The CDR3 length is 15 residues. The CDR3 loop is CASSILSGTGGEQFF. Here the CDR3 DNA reads TGTGCCAGCAGCATCCTTAGCGGGACGGGAGGTGAGCAGTTCTTC.

The chain couples TRBV29-1 to TRBJ2-5; D perhaps matches TRBD2 (6 bases). V dropped 5 bases and J dropped 9 bases, with 13 bases sitting between them. Germline-derived CDR1 and CDR2 are SQVTM and ANQGSEA. The CDR3 is made up of 11 amino acids. CDR3 nucleotides: TGCAGCGTTTGGCGGGGTATATCCCAGTACTTC. Translated: CSVWRGISQYF.

The genes are TRBV20-1 and TRBJ1-6; D unclear. The CDR3 contains 12 residues. The germline V gene has CDR1 DFQATT and CDR2 SNEGSKA (reference sequence). Between the trimmed V and J ends, which lost 4 bases and 8 bases, there was a span of 9 bases. CDR3 region: CSAKTDYSPLHF. CDR3 bases: TGCAGTGCTAAAACGGACTATTCACCCCTCCACTTT.

The chain employs TRBV27 and TRBJ2-7; D unclear. The CDR3 length is 12 residues. Per germline, CDR1 MNHEY and CDR2 SMNVEV (reference sequence). Trimming left V 2 bases short and J 6 bases short, with 8 bases between. This chain's CDR3 is CASSLRSPEQYV. The CDR3 nucleotides read TGTGCCAGCAGTTTACGGTCGCCCGAGCAGTACGTC.

The chain uses TRBV6-1 and TRBJ1-2, with a weak D call TRBD1 (5 bases). This CDR3 is built from 16 residues. The germline V gene encodes CDR1 MNHNS and CDR2 SASEGT. V lost 5 bases to trimming and J lost 0 bases, with 16 bases between them. The CDR3: CASSKDSNFPNYGYTF. The CDR3, as DNA: TGTGCCAGCAGTAAAGACAGCAACTTCCCTAACTATGGCTACACCTTC.

The V call is TRBV7-2, the J call TRBJ1-1; D gene unclear. Germline CDR1 SGHTA, CDR2 FQGNSA. CDR3 size: 14 residues. Trimming cost V 5 bases and J 1 base, with 11 bases left between them. CDR3: CASSPGRTNTEAFF. In DNA form, the CDR3 reads TGTGCCAGCAGCCCCGGGAGGACGAACACTGAAGCTTTCTTT.

This chain uses TRBV3-1 with TRBJ1-5; no clear D. Germline values: CDR1 LGHDT, CDR2 YNNKEL (reference sequence). This CDR3 is built from 14 residues. Trimming cost V 0 bases and J 3 bases, with 6 bases left between them. The CDR3 DNA reads TGTGCCAGCAGCCAAGATACACTCAATCAGCCCCAGCATTTT. This encodes CASSQDTLNQPQHF.

The chain has TRBV5-1 and TRBJ2-5; no definite D call. The CDR3 has 14 amino acids. V was pared by 0 bases and J by 2 bases, with 8 bases between. Germline V CDR1 and CDR2: SGHRS, YFSETQ. CDR3 nucleotide sequence: TGCGCCAGCAGCTTGGGCGCCTCGCAAGAGACCCAGTACTTC. Translated, it gives CASSLGASQETQYF.

The chain is built from TRBV7-2 and TRBJ2-1; D possibly corresponds to TRBD2 (6 bases). This CDR3 has 15 amino acids. V lost 4 bases and J 6 bases, leaving 16 bases between the germline ends. Germline CDR1 and CDR2: SGHTA and FQGNSA. The CDR3 DNA is TGTGCCAGCAGCTCTCGGCAGCGGAGGGTCAATGAGCAGTTCTTC. Amino acid sequence: CASSSRQRRVNEQFF.

The V gene is TRBV7-8, the J gene TRBJ2-7, with D hard to call. V was cut by 5 bases and J by 3 bases, with 14 bases left in between. The germline CDR1 and CDR2 sequences are SGHVS and FQNEAQ. The CDR3 sequence is 14 residues long. The CDR3 DNA sequence: TGTGCCAGCAGCCCCCAAGAAGGAATCTACGAGCAGTACTTC. This encodes CASSPQEGIYEQYF.

A remark on this clonotype: One end of the junction is discordant with germline, which a read error may explain. This chain uses TRBV11-3 with TRBJ2-3; TRBD2 matches 9 bases. The CDR3 contains 14 residues. CDR1 and CDR2 (germline): SGHNT, YENEEA. Here the CDR3 reads CASSKDSGSPTKHF. CDR3 nucleotide sequence: TGTGCCAGCAGCAAAGATAGCGGGAGTCCCACGAAGCATTTT. Filled out from reference TRBV11-3 and TRBJ2-3, the complete variable domain reads EAGVVQSPRYKIIEKKQPVAFWCNPISGHNTLYWYLQNLGQGPELLIRYENEEAVDDSQLPKDRFSAERLKGVDSTLKIQPAELGDSAVYLCASSKDSGSPTKHFGPGTRLTVL.

V is TRBV12-3 or TRBV12-4 and J is TRBJ1-5, with 9 bases that match TRBD1. The junction had 3 bases not matched to a gene; V was cut back by 6 bases and J by 6 bases. This CDR3 has 13 amino acids. The CDR3 DNA sequence: TGTGCCAGCAGGACAGGGGGGACTCAGCCCCAGCATTTT. Residues: CASRTGGTQPQHF.

The V gene is TRBV3-1, the J gene TRBJ1-2, with 7 bases matching TRBD1. CDR3 length: 12 amino acids. The V segment lost 6 bases and the J segment 8 bases; nucleotides outside the gene matches: 6. The germline CDR1 and CDR2 sequences are LGHDT and YNNKEL (reference sequence). The CDR3: CASSQGQRGYTF. The CDR3 DNA sequence: TGTGCCAGCAGTCAGGGACAGCGCGGCTACACCTTC.

The rearrangement uses TRBV3-1 and TRBJ1-6; D call uncertain. V lost 1 base and J lost 4, with 11 bases in between. The CDR3 contains 16 residues. CDR1 LGHDT and CDR2 YNNKEL come from the germline V gene (reference sequence). CDR3 sequence reads: CASSQAVRTYNSPLHF. CDR3 nucleotides: TGTGCCAGCAGCCAAGCTGTGAGGACGTATAATTCACCCCTCCACTTT.

V is TRBV15 and J is TRBJ2-5; TRBD1 matches at 7 bases. This CDR3 has 15 amino acids. The germline V gene has CDR1 LNHNV and CDR2 YYDKDF (reference sequence). V lost 0 bases, J lost 5 bases, and 6 bases stayed unmatched. The CDR3 loop reads CATSRDRQGYETQYF. CDR3 nucleotide sequence: TGTGCCACCAGCAGAGATCGACAGGGTTACGAGACCCAGTACTTC.

This clonotype was counted only a few times. The chain uses TRBV28 and TRBJ2-4, with TRBD1 identical over 7 bases. With 5 bases clipped from V and 2 bases from J, the junction kept 3 bases outside the gene matches. Germline CDR1 and CDR2: MDHEN and SYDVKM. This CDR3 has 14 amino acids. Written as DNA, the CDR3 is TGTGCCAGCAGTCGACAGGGAACCAAAAACATTCAGTACTTC. The encoded protein is CASSRQGTKNIQYF.

The sample holds one count of this clonotype. The rearrangement uses TRBV27 and TRBJ1-2; TRBD1 is a possible D gene (6 bases). V was clipped by 6 bases and J by 4 bases, with 15 bases between them. Germline V gives CDR1 MNHEY, CDR2 SMNVEV (reference sequence). The CDR3 contains 14 residues. This CDR3 is CASSGGGRSYGYTF. The CDR3 DNA follows: TGTGCCAGCAGCGGCGGGGGGCGCAGCTATGGCTACACCTTC.

In nucleotides, the CDR3 is TGTGCCAGCAGCTTCGGTGAGGCCCCCTACGAGCAGTACGTC. It is translated as CASSFGEAPYEQYV. J is TRBJ2-7 and V is TRBV7-9; unclear D gene. Trimming stripped 3 bases from V and 2 bases from J, with 11 bases between. The CDR3 runs to 14 residues. CDR1 is SEHNR, CDR2 FQNEAQ, per germline (reference sequence).

The J gene is TRBJ2-4, the V gene TRBV20-1; D ambiguous. The CDR3 totals 12 residues. V lost 0 bases and J 6 bases, leaving 6 bases between the germline ends. In germline, CDR1 is DFQATT, CDR2 SNEGSKA (reference sequence). CDR3 in DNA: TGCAGTGCTAGAGATCCGATAAACATTCAGTACTTC. Protein product: CSARDPINIQYF.

The rearrangement links TRBV14 to TRBJ1-1; D not resolved. CDR1 SGHDN and CDR2 FVKESK come from the germline V gene. This CDR3 spans 14 amino acids. V was pared by 1 base and J by 3 bases, with 9 bases between. CDR3 loop: CASSQAGYYTEAFF. DNA for the CDR3: TGTGCCAGCAGCCAAGCCGGCTATTACACTGAAGCTTTCTTT. The entire variable domain, with the rest obtained from reference TRBV14 and TRBJ1-1, is as follows: EAGVTQFPSHSVIEKGQTVTLRCDPISGHDNLYWYRRVMGKEIKFLLHFVKESKQDESGMPNNRFLAERTGGTYSTLKVQPAELEDSGVYFCASSQAGYYTEAFFGQGTRLTVV.

In its sample, this clonotype was seen a few times. J is TRBJ2-2 and V is TRBV14; D remains ambiguous. Germline values: CDR1 SGHDN, CDR2 FVKESK. Trimming took off 4 bases at V and 7 bases at J, with 4 bases between the two ends. This CDR3 comprises 11 residues. The CDR3 region has the DNA TGTGCCAGCAGCCGTAGCGGGGAGCTGTTTTTT. Its translation: CASSRSGELFF.

The chain combines TRBV20-1 with TRBJ2-1, with D perhaps matching TRBD1 (5 bases). This CDR3 contains 14 residues. Trimming took off 2 bases at V and 5 bases at J, with 13 bases between the two ends. Germline values: CDR1 DFQATT, CDR2 SNEGSKA (reference sequence). The CDR3 spells CSARSQGLNNEQFF. The CDR3 DNA follows: TGCAGTGCTAGATCCCAGGGTCTCAACAATGAGCAGTTCTTC.

The chain recombines TRBV12-3 or TRBV12-4 with TRBJ1-4; D gene uncertain. The V gene lost 4 bases and the J gene lost 0 bases, with 9 bases spanning the gap. This CDR3 has 15 amino acids. The CDR3 sequence: CASSSSPATNEKLFF. In DNA, the CDR3 is TGTGCCAGCAGTTCTTCACCCGCAACTAATGAAAAACTGTTTTTT.

V and J are TRBV29-1 and TRBJ2-2; tentative D call: TRBD2 (6 bases). Germline V gene sequence: CDR1 SQVTM, CDR2 ANQGSEA. CDR3 length: 12 residues. V was pared by 7 bases and J by 5 bases, with 11 bases between. The CDR3 nucleotides are TGCAGCGCTACCAGCGGGACCGGGGAGCTGTTTTTT. Translating it yields CSATSGTGELFF.

This clonotype was observed a single time. The chain is built from TRBV19 and TRBJ1-6; a possible D gene is TRBD1 (5 bases). The germline V gene has CDR1 LNHDA and CDR2 SQIVND (reference sequence). Trimming cost V 7 bases and J 9 bases, with 13 bases left between them. This CDR3 is built from 13 residues. The CDR3 protein is CASMSGHGSPLHF. The DNA of the CDR3 is TGTGCCAGTATGTCAGGGCACGGTTCACCCCTCCACTTT.

The V gene is TRBV25-1, the J gene TRBJ1-5; 8 nucleotides line up with TRBD1. The germline CDR1 and CDR2 sequences are MGHDK and SYGVNS. This CDR3 has 14 residues. V lost 8 bases, J lost 2 bases, and 5 bases stayed unmatched. This CDR3 is CASGQGLGNQPQHF. The DNA for the CDR3 is TGTGCCAGCGGACAGGGTTTGGGCAATCAGCCCCAGCATTTT.

The chain recombines TRBV7-9 with TRBJ1-2, with D perhaps TRBD1 (5 bases). The V gene's germline CDR1 is SEHNR and CDR2 FQNEAQ (reference sequence). This CDR3 spans 15 amino acids. The V gene lost 3 bases and the J gene lost 1 base, with 12 bases spanning the gap. CDR3 region: CASSLEGILNYGYTF. In DNA, the CDR3 is TGTGCCAGCAGCTTGGAGGGGATCCTTAACTATGGCTACACCTTC. The full variable domain, its missing parts supplied by reference TRBV7-9 and TRBJ1-2, is DTGVSQNPRHKITKRGQNVTFRCDPISEHNRLYWYRQTLGQGPEFLTYFQNEAQLEKSRLLSDRFSAERPKGSFSTLEIQRTEQGDSAMYLCASSLEGILNYGYTFGSGTRLTVV.

This clonotype was recorded once. The chain uses TRBV7-9 and TRBJ2-3, with D possibly being TRBD2 (5 bases). Germline CDR1 reads SEHNR; CDR2 reads FQNEAQ (reference sequence). Between the trimmed V and J ends, which lost 7 bases and 0 bases, there was a span of 11 bases. The CDR3 loop spans 14 amino acids. The CDR3 DNA sequence: TGTGCCAGCACCCCGGGAAGGAGCACAGATACGCAGTATTTT. This gives the protein CASTPGRSTDTQYF.

This chain connects TRBV15 to TRBJ2-1; a weak D match, TRBD1 (6 bases). Trimming removed 4 bases at V and 4 bases at J, with 11 bases between. The CDR3 length is 14 residues. The V gene's germline CDR1 is LNHNV and CDR2 YYDKDF (reference sequence). CDR3 nucleotide sequence: TGTGCCACCAGCAAAGAGGACAGTTACAATGAGCAGTTCTTC. It codes for CATSKEDSYNEQFF.

The table lists this clonotype with a count of one. This sequence joins TRBV18 and TRBJ1-5; the D is unclear. Trimming pared 2 bases from V and 3 bases from J, leaving 5 bases between. The CDR3 is made up of 13 amino acids. Looked up from germline, CDR1 is KGHSH and CDR2 is LQKENI. CDR3 in amino acids: CASSPTINQPQHF. CDR3 nucleotide sequence: TGTGCCAGCTCACCAACTATCAATCAGCCCCAGCATTTT.

V usage is TRBV29-1 and J usage is TRBJ2-1; 11 nucleotides match TRBD2. Germline V gives CDR1 SQVTM, CDR2 ANQGSEA. The CDR3 consists of 15 residues. Germline trimming cut 4 bases from V and 6 bases from J; bases unmatched to any gene: 8. In DNA, the CDR3 is TGCAGCGTTGGTACTAGCGGGAGTATTGGCAATGAGCAGTTCTTC. Translated: CSVGTSGSIGNEQFF.